These 5 T cell receptor beta chains originate from one sample sequenced in a study of cytomegalovirus exposure and HLA in healthy donors (dated by TCRdb to between 2016 and 2019). Receptors were amplified or captured by the immunoSEQ multiplex PCR assay. A mixture of 60 forward primers for TCR Vbeta segments and 13 reverse primers for TCR Jbeta segments was used in the multiplex PCR. Entries here come from immuneACCESS through TCRdb and include only in-frame sequences with V and J called. Some clones fail to appear in such tables; in the studies checked, an unresolved V gene covers under half of the shortfall, and the cause of the remainder is unknown. Within this sample are about 89,000 clones, with over 55% of them counted one time only. The ten top clones hold around 6.6% of the sample. Material for sequencing was PBMCs. The receptor set was obtained from a woman between 25 and 40 years old in good health and CMV-seronegative.

V gene TRBV6-5 combines with J gene TRBJ2-7, with D possibly being TRBD2 (5 bases). Germline V CDR1 and CDR2: MNHEY, SVGAGI. This CDR3 is 15 amino acids long. V was pared by 2 bases and J by 4 bases, with 15 bases between. This CDR3 reads CASSYLWENPYEQYF. Here the CDR3 DNA reads TGTGCCAGCAGTTACCTCTGGGAGAACCCTTACGAGCAGTACTTC.

V is TRBV5-6 and J is TRBJ2-5; 10 bases line up with TRBD1. Near its end, the DNA agrees better with TRBJ2-7, so the J call may be wrong. Germline V gives CDR1 SGHDT, CDR2 YYEEEE. The CDR3 spans 14 residues. The CDR3 reads CASSPGTGVYEQYF. The CDR3 DNA is TGTGCCAGCAGCCCCGGGACAGGGGTCTACGAGCAGTACTTC.

This chain joins TRBV7-6 and TRBJ1-2; D perhaps matches TRBD1 (5 bases). There are 12 residues in the CDR3. V lost 1 base and J 8 bases, leaving 8 bases between the germline ends. Per the germline V gene, CDR1 is SGHVS and CDR2 is FNYEAQ. CDR3 sequence reads: CASSLGRGGYTF. The CDR3 coding sequence is TGTGCCAGCAGCTTAGGGAGGGGAGGCTACACCTTC.

The rearrangement links TRBV2 to TRBJ2-7; 9 bases are a match to TRBD1. Germline CDR1 and CDR2: SNHLY and FYNNEI. Trimming at V came to 7 bases and at J to 5 bases, leaving 12 bases not matched to a gene. CDR3 length: 15 residues. CDR3 sequence reads: CASKRPGTGTHEQYF. The CDR3, as DNA: TGTGCCAGCAAGCGCCCCGGGACAGGGACCCACGAGCAGTACTTC.

V usage is TRBV7-9 and J usage is TRBJ2-1; 11 bases fit TRBD2. CDR3 size: 16 residues. V was clipped by 4 bases and J by 5 bases; unmatched bases: 7. Germline lookup yields CDR1 SEHNR and CDR2 FQNEAQ (reference sequence). CDR3 sequence (DNA): TGTGCCAGCAGCTCATACACTAGCGGGGGAGACAATGAGCAGTTCTTC. It yields the protein CASSSYTSGGDNEQFF.